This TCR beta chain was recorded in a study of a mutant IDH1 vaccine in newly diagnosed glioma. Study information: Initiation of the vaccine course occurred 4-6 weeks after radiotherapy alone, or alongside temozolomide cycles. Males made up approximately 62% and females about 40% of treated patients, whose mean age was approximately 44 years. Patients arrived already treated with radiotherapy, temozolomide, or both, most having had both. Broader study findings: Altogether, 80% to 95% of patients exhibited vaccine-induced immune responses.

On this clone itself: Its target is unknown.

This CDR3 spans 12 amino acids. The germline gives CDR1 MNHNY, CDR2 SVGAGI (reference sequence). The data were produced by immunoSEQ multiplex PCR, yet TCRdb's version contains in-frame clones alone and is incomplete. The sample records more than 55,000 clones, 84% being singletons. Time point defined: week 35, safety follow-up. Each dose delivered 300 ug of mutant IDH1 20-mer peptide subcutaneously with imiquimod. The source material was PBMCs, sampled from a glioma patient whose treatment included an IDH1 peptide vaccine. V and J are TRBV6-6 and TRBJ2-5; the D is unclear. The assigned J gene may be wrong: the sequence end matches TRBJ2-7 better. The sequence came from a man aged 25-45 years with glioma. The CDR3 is CASSYKDYEQYF. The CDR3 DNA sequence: TGTGCCAGCAGTTACAAGGACTACGAGCAGTACTTC.